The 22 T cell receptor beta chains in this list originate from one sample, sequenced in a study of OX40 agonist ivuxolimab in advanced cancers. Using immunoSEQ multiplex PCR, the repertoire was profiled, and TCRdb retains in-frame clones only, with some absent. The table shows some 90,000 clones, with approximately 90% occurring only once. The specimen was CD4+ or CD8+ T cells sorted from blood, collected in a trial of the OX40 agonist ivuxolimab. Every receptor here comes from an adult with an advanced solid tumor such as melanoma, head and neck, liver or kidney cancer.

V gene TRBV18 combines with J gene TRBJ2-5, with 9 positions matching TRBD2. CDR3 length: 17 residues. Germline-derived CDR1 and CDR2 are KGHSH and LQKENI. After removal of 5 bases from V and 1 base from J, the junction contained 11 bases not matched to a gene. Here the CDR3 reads CASSSRALAGVQETQYF. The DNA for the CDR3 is TGTGCCAGCTCATCTCGGGCATTAGCGGGAGTCCAAGAGACCCAGTACTTC.

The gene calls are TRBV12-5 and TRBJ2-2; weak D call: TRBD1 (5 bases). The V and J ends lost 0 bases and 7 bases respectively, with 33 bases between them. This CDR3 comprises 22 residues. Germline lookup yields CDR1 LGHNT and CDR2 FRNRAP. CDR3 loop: CASGLVGLSTVVDGSTHGELFF. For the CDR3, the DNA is TGTGCTAGTGGTTTGGTGGGGCTATCGACCGTTGTTGATGGTTCGACCCACGGGGAGCTGTTTTTT.

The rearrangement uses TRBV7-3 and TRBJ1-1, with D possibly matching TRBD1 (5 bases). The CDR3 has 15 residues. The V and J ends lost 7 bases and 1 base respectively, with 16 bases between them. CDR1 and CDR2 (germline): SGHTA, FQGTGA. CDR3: CASKGARAPNTEAFF. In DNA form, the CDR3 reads TGTGCCAGCAAAGGGGCCCGAGCCCCGAACACTGAAGCTTTCTTT.

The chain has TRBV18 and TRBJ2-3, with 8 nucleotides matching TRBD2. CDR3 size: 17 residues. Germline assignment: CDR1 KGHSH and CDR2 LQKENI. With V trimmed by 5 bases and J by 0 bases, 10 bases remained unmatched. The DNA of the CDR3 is TGTGCCAGCTCAGCAGGGATCAGCGGGGGTAGCACAGATACGCAGTATTTT. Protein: CASSAGISGGSTDTQYF. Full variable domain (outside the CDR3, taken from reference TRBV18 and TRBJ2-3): NAGVMQNPRHLVRRRGQEARLRCSPMKGHSHVYWYRQLPEEGLKFMVYLQKENIIDESGMPKERFSAEFPKEGPSILRIQQVVRGDSAAYFCASSAGISGGSTDTQYFGPGTRLTVL.

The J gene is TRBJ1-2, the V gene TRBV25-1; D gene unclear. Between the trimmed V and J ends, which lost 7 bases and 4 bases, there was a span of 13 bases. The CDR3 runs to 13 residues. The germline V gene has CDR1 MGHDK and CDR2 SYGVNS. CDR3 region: CASTQGQSYGYTF. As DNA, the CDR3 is TGTGCCAGCACCCAAGGGCAGTCCTATGGCTACACCTTC.

In DNA, the CDR3 is TGTGCCAGCAGCTTCTCTAGCGGGGCCCCGACAGATACGCAGTATTTT. This sequence encodes CASSFSSGAPTDTQYF. This chain joins TRBV11-3 and TRBJ2-3; 9 bases match TRBD2. Germline V gene sequence: CDR1 SGHNT, CDR2 YENEEA. V was pared by 3 bases and J by 3 bases, with 7 bases of the junction left unmatched. This CDR3 has 16 residues.

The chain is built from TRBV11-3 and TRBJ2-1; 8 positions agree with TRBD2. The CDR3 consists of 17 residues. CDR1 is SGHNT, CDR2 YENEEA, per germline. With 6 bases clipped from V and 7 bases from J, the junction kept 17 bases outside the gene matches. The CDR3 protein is CASSSPTGLATRNEQFF. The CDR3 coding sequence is TGTGCCAGCAGTTCCCCCACCGGACTAGCAACGAGAAATGAGCAGTTCTTC.

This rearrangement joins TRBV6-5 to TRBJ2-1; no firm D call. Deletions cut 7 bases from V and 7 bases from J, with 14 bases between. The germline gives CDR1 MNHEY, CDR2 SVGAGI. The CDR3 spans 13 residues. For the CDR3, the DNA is TGTGCCAGCACCCGCGGTGGTTGGAATGAGCAGTTCTTC. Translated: CASTRGGWNEQFF.

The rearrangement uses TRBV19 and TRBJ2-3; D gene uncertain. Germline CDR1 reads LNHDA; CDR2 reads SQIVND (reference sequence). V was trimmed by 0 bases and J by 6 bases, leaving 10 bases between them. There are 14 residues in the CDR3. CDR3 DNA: TGTGCCAGTAGTATAGATCCCCAGTCTGATACGCAGTATTTT. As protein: CASSIDPQSDTQYF. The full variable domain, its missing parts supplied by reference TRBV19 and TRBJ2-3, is DGGITQSPKYLFRKEGQNVTLSCEQNLNHDAMYWYRQDPGQGLRLIYYSQIVNDFQKGDIAEGYSVSREKKESFPLTVTSAQKNPTAFYLCASSIDPQSDTQYFGPGTRLTVL.

The CDR3 region is CASSHQQGYAKNIQYF. The CDR3 DNA sequence: TGTGCCAGTAGTCACCAACAGGGGTACGCCAAAAACATTCAGTACTTC. This chain connects TRBV19 to TRBJ2-4; 7 nucleotides align to TRBD1. The CDR3 extends over 16 amino acids. V lost 5 bases to trimming and J lost 1 base; unmatched junction nucleotides: 8. The germline gives CDR1 LNHDA, CDR2 SQIVND (reference sequence).

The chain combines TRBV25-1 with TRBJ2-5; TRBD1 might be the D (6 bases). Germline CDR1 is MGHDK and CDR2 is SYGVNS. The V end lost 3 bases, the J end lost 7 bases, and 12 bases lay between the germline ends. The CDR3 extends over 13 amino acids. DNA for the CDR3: TGTGCCAGCAGTGATGGGACAACCCGGACCCAGTACTTC. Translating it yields CASSDGTTRTQYF.

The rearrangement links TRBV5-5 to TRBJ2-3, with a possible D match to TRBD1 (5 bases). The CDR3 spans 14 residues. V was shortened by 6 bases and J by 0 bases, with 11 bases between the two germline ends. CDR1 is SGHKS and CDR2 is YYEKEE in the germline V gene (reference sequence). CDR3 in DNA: TGTGCCAGCACCCAGGGATCTAGCACAGATACGCAGTATTTT. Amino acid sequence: CASTQGSSTDTQYF.

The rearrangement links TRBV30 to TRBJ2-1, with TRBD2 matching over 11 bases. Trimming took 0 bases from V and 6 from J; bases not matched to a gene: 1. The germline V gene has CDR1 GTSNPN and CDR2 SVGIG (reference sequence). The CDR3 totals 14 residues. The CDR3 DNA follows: TGTGCCTGGAGTGTAGGGACTAGCGGCAATGAGCAGTTCTTC. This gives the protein CAWSVGTSGNEQFF.

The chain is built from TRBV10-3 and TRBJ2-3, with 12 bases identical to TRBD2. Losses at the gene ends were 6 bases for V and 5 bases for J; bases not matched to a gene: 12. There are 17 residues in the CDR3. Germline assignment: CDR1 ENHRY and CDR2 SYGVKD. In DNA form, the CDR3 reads TGTGCCATCAGGCGAGTGCTAGCGGGAGGGCCTGGAGATACGCAGTATTTT. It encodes CAIRRVLAGGPGDTQYF.

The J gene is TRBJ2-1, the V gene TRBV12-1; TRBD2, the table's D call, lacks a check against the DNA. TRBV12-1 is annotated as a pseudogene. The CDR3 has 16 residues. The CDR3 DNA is TGTGCCAGCAGCTTTGTTGCTAGCGGGAGGTTGAATGAGCAGTTCTTC. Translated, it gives CASSFVASGRLNEQFF.

The CDR3 is CASSPGYDYGYTF. DNA of the CDR3: TGTGCCAGCTCTCCGGGGTATGACTATGGCTACACCTTC. The J gene is TRBJ1-2, the V gene TRBV18; D not certain. CDR3 length: 13 amino acids. Germline loops: CDR1 KGHSH, CDR2 LQKENI. With 6 bases removed from V and 3 bases from J, the gap between germline ends came to 11 bases.

The CDR3 DNA reads TGTGCTACCGGAAGGGGCAGATATTTAAGTAGGGAAAAACTGTTTTTT. Translating it yields CATGRGRYLSREKLFF. The rearrangement uses TRBV12-5 and TRBJ1-4; TRBD1 is a possible D gene (5 bases). The CDR3 consists of 16 residues. The germline V and J ends were trimmed by 10 bases and 8 bases, with 26 bases remaining between them. From germline, CDR1 is LGHNT and CDR2 FRNRAP.

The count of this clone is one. The CDR3 here is CASSPSGSRADTQYF. CDR3 nucleotides: TGTGCCAGCAGCCCGAGCGGGAGTCGGGCAGATACGCAGTATTTT. The chain uses TRBV7-3 and TRBJ2-3; 8 bases are shared with TRBD2. CDR1 is SGHTA and CDR2 is FQGTGA in the germline V gene. Unmatched junction bases numbered 8, after V lost 5 bases and J lost 4 bases. The CDR3 has 15 amino acids.

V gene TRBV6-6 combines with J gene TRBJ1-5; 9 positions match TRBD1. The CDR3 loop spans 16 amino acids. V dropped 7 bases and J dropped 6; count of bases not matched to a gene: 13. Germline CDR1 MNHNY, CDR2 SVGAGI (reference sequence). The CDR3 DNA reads TGTGCCAGCACCCCTCCGGGACAGGGTCGGGCTCAGCCCCAGCATTTT. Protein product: CASTPPGQGRAQPQHF.

This CDR3 reads CASSNPLGGTVKNIQYF. CDR3 DNA sequence: TGCGCCAGCAGCAACCCTTTGGGGGGAACCGTCAAAAACATTCAGTACTTC. V is TRBV5-1 and J is TRBJ2-4, with D possibly matching TRBD2 (6 bases). The length of the CDR3 is 17 residues. V was shortened by 4 bases and J by 3 bases, with 20 bases between the two germline ends. Germline loops: CDR1 SGHRS, CDR2 YFSETQ.

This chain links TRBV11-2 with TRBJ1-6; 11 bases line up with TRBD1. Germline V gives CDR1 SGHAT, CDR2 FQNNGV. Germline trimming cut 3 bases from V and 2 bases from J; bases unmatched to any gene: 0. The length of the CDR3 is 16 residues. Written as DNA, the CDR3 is TGTGCCAGCAGCTTGGGACAGGGGGCCTATAATTCACCCCTCCACTTT. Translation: CASSLGQGAYNSPLHF.

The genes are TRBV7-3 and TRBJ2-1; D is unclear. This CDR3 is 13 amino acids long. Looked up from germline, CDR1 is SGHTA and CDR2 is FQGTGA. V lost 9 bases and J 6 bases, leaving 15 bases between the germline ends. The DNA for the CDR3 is TGTGCCAGTAACGCCCCGAACTCCAATGAGCAGTTCTTC. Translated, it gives CASNAPNSNEQFF.